Here is one TCR beta chain with its context. This specimen belongs to a study of cytomegalovirus exposure and HLA in healthy donors. PCR involved 60 Vbeta and 13 Jbeta primers. The table came from immunoSEQ multiplex PCR; TCRdb's copy has only in-frame clones and leaves some out. The data hold hundreds of thousands of clones, with roughly 87% observed a single time. From germline, CDR1 is SNHLY and CDR2 FYNNEI. The CDR3 sequence is 13 residues long. Trimming removed 8 bases from V and 4 bases from J; junction bases left unmatched: 7. This sequence joins TRBV2 and TRBJ2-7; 8 positions match TRBD2. Sequencing was carried out using PBMCs. This sequence was found in a middle-aged man in good health and CMV-seropositive. CDR3 in amino acids: CASELAVNYEQYF. CDR3 sequence (DNA): TGTGCCAGCGAACTAGCGGTTAATTACGAGCAGTACTTC.